The 14 T cell receptor beta chains listed next were all sequenced from one sample in a study of cytomegalovirus exposure and HLA in healthy donors. PCR amplification relied on 60 Vbeta primers (plus 13 Jbeta primers). Generated by immunoSEQ multiplex PCR, the TCRdb table keeps only in-frame clones and is missing some. The table shows some 85,000 clones, with 60% to 85% occurring only once. Input material: PBMCs. These receptors originate from a young man in good health and CMV-seropositive.

This chain uses TRBV6-5 with TRBJ2-7; 8 bases are a match to TRBD2. Germline lookup yields CDR1 MNHEY and CDR2 SVGAGI. The CDR3 contains 16 residues. After removal of 0 bases from V and 5 bases from J, the junction contained 9 bases not matched to a gene. The CDR3 here is CASSYSGGTSSDEQYF. CDR3 in DNA: TGTGCCAGCAGTTACTCGGGGGGGACTAGTAGCGACGAGCAGTACTTC.

This clone was recorded a few times. In DNA form, the CDR3 reads TGTGCCAGCAGTTGGAGCGGGGGGGCAAGATATGAGCAGTTCTTC. Translating it yields CASSWSGGARYEQFF. V usage is TRBV6-6 and J usage is TRBJ2-1, with TRBD2 identical over 10 bases. CDR1 is MNHNY and CDR2 is SVGAGI in the germline V gene (reference sequence). CDR3 length equals 15 residues. Germline trimming cut 4 bases from V and 8 bases from J; bases unmatched to any gene: 8.

The V call is TRBV10-3, the J call TRBJ2-2; 11 nucleotides line up with TRBD2. Germline trimming cut 0 bases from V and 4 bases from J; bases unmatched to any gene: 4. Germline V gene lookup returns CDR1 ENHRY and CDR2 SYGVKD. The CDR3 has 17 amino acids. The CDR3 spells CAISESTLAGGTGELFF. The CDR3 DNA is TGTGCCATCAGTGAGTCTACCCTAGCGGGAGGCACCGGGGAGCTGTTTTTT.

This rearrangement joins TRBV25-1 to TRBJ2-1; the match to TRBD2 covers 11 bases. Germline CDR1 MGHDK, CDR2 SYGVNS. This CDR3 region has 15 residues. V shed 6 bases and J 10 bases; nucleotides not matched to a gene: 11. CDR3 protein: CASREGLAASKEQFF. DNA of the CDR3: TGTGCCAGCAGGGAGGGACTAGCGGCCTCAAAGGAGCAGTTCTTC.

The chain recombines TRBV25-1 with TRBJ2-1, with a possible D match to TRBD2 (5 bases). V was trimmed by 7 bases and J by 7 bases, leaving 20 bases between them. The CDR3 runs to 15 residues. CDR1 MGHDK and CDR2 SYGVNS come from the germline V gene. CDR3 sequence reads: CASMGTSRPGNEQFF. DNA for the CDR3: TGTGCCAGCATGGGAACGAGCCGCCCGGGGAATGAGCAGTTCTTC.

The chain carries TRBV27 and TRBJ1-1; no clear D gene. The CDR3 has 13 amino acids. Germline CDR1 is MNHEY and CDR2 is SMNVEV (reference sequence). V dropped 6 bases and J dropped 4 bases, with 12 bases sitting between them. CDR3 DNA sequence: TGTGCCAGCAGCCCGATGGCTGCCACTGAAGCTTTCTTT. As protein: CASSPMAATEAFF.

This rearrangement joins TRBV29-1 to TRBJ1-4; 7 bases align to TRBD1. Losses at the gene ends were 5 bases for V and 5 bases for J; bases not matched to a gene: 5. CDR3 size: 13 residues. Germline CDR1 and CDR2: SQVTM and ANQGSEA. The CDR3 DNA sequence: TGCAGCGTTCAGACAGGGTCGAATGAAAAACTGTTTTTT. This sequence encodes CSVQTGSNEKLFF.

About this clone itself: Other nucleotide sequences from this sample produce the same CDR3. The genes are TRBV7-8 and TRBJ1-5; TRBD1 might be the D (6 bases). Between the trimmed V and J ends, which lost 0 bases and 1 base, there was a span of 10 bases. The germline V gene has CDR1 SGHVS and CDR2 FQNEAQ. The CDR3 sequence is 16 residues long. The CDR3 DNA sequence: TGTGCCAGCAGCTTAGCAGGGGGTCGAAGCAATCAGCCCCAGCATTTT. This codes for CASSLAGGRSNQPQHF.

The chain is built from TRBV28 and TRBJ2-1; D not resolved. CDR3 length: 13 residues. Germline V gene data show CDR1 as MDHEN and CDR2 as SYDVKM. V gave up 10 bases and J gave up 3 bases, with 13 bases separating them. DNA of the CDR3: TGTGCCACCACCCGACAAATCTACAATGAGCAGTTCTTC. This gives the protein CATTRQIYNEQFF.

In its sample, this clone was seen a few times. The chain has TRBV28 and TRBJ2-7; D might be TRBD1 (5 bases). This CDR3 has 14 residues. V was trimmed by 7 bases and J by 3 bases, leaving 16 bases between them. Germline V gene data show CDR1 as MDHEN and CDR2 as SYDVKM. CDR3 protein: CASTETVRLYEQYF. For the CDR3, the DNA is TGTGCCAGCACAGAGACAGTCCGACTCTACGAGCAGTACTTC.

The sample holds a few counts of this clone. V is TRBV28 and J is TRBJ2-1; 11 bases fit TRBD2. J was trimmed by 13 bases and V by 2 bases; bases with no gene match: 7. The CDR3 contains 14 residues. The V gene's germline CDR1 is MDHEN and CDR2 SYDVKM. CDR3: CASSLGGLAVLQFF. DNA of the CDR3: TGTGCCAGCAGTTTAGGGGGACTAGCGGTTCTACAGTTCTTC.

The chain joins TRBV29-1 to TRBJ1-1; 8 bases are shared with TRBD1. The CDR3 sequence is 13 residues long. V lost 8 bases to trimming and J lost 0 bases; unmatched junction nucleotides: 5. Germline loops: CDR1 SQVTM, CDR2 ANQGSEA. This chain's CDR3 is CSSTGGMNTEAFF. The CDR3 coding sequence is TGCAGCTCAACAGGGGGGATGAACACTGAAGCTTTCTTT.

V is TRBV4-1 and J is TRBJ2-1; 15 bases fit TRBD2. V lost 1 base to trimming and J lost 0 bases; unmatched junction nucleotides: 13. The CDR3 length is 22 residues. From germline, CDR1 is MGHRA and CDR2 YSYEKL. The CDR3 protein is CASSQARSGLAGGKSSYNEQFF. The CDR3 DNA reads as TGCGCCAGCAGCCAAGCGAGGTCGGGACTAGCGGGAGGCAAGAGCTCCTACAATGAGCAGTTCTTC.

The rearrangement links TRBV18 to TRBJ2-3, with a weak D call TRBD2 (5 bases). The CDR3 contains 15 residues. CDR1 and CDR2 from the germline V gene are KGHSH and LQKENI. V shed 3 bases and J shed 2 bases, with 12 bases lying between them. The CDR3 nucleotides read TGTGCCAGCTCACCCGCCGGGGTAAACACAGATACGCAGTATTTT. It specifies CASSPAGVNTDTQYF.